These 30 T cell receptor beta chains originate from one sample sequenced in a study of blood T cell repertoires in COVID-19. Some clones are missing from TCRdb's copy, which holds only in-frame ones; the method was immunoSEQ multiplex PCR. Among 270,000 or so clones listed, 89% were seen once. The sample consisted of peripheral blood. Every receptor here comes from a woman aged 40 to 49 who had recovered from COVID-19.

This clone was seen only a few times. This chain connects TRBV5-1 to TRBJ2-7; 10 positions agree with TRBD2. Per germline, CDR1 SGHRS and CDR2 YFSETQ. There are 15 residues in the CDR3. The V segment lost 4 bases and the J segment 0 bases; nucleotides outside the gene matches: 4. The chain's CDR3 is CASSPRTSGSYEQYF. The CDR3 DNA reads as TGCGCCAGCAGCCCTCGGACTAGCGGCTCCTACGAGCAGTACTTC.

The rearrangement links TRBV11-2 to TRBJ1-1; TRBD1 aligns across 10 bases. This CDR3 is 15 amino acids long. With V trimmed by 7 bases and J by 3 bases, 8 bases remained unmatched. Germline values: CDR1 SGHAT, CDR2 FQNNGV. CDR3 in amino acids: CASNSGQGEDTEAFF. As DNA, the CDR3 is TGTGCCAGCAACTCTGGACAGGGGGAAGACACTGAAGCTTTCTTT.

The CDR3 DNA reads TGTGCCAGCAGCTTAACCAGGGCTGAGCAGCCCCAGCATTTT. As protein: CASSLTRAEQPQHF. V and J are TRBV5-5 and TRBJ1-5, with D tentatively TRBD1 (5 bases). CDR3 length: 14 residues. The V gene lost 2 bases and the J gene lost 7 bases, with 13 bases spanning the gap. From germline, CDR1 is SGHKS and CDR2 YYEKEE (reference sequence).

The rearrangement joins TRBV2 to TRBJ1-2; perhaps TRBD1 as D (5 bases). This CDR3 is built from 14 residues. CDR1 is SNHLY and CDR2 is FYNNEI in the germline V gene. V lost 11 bases to trimming and J lost 1 base, with 17 bases between them. The CDR3 region is CARVQGTFNYGYTF. In DNA, the CDR3 is TGTGCCCGCGTCCAGGGAACATTTAACTATGGCTACACCTTC.

This clone occurred once. The gene calls are TRBV2 and TRBJ1-2, with TRBD1 matching 7 bases. Trimming took 9 bases from V and 6 from J; bases not matched to a gene: 10. The CDR3 totals 13 residues. The germline CDR1 and CDR2 sequences are SNHLY and FYNNEI. CDR3 amino acids: CASKTGVGDGYTF. The CDR3 coding sequence is TGTGCCAGTAAAACAGGGGTCGGGGATGGCTACACCTTC.

This chain joins TRBV24-1 and TRBJ2-7; D possibly corresponds to TRBD2 (5 bases). Germline values: CDR1 KGHDR, CDR2 SFDVKD. Trimming took 2 bases from V and 3 from J, leaving 10 bases between them. The CDR3 length is 14 residues. The CDR3 DNA reads as TGTGCCACCAGTGATTCGGCCGGGAACTACGAGCAGTACTTC. Translating gives CATSDSAGNYEQYF.

This sequence joins TRBV5-1 and TRBJ2-1; 15 positions match TRBD2. V was clipped by 4 bases and J by 7 bases; unmatched bases: 3. The CDR3 extends over 15 amino acids. Germline CDR1 and CDR2: SGHRS and YFSETQ. This CDR3 is CASSEGLAGGNEQFF. CDR3 nucleotides: TGCGCCAGCAGCGAGGGACTAGCGGGAGGTAATGAGCAGTTCTTC.

The rearrangement uses TRBV5-8 and TRBJ2-1, with 10 positions matching TRBD2. CDR1 SGHTS and CDR2 YDEGEE come from the germline V gene. With 0 bases clipped from V and 4 bases from J, the junction kept 7 bases outside the gene matches. The CDR3 spans 17 residues. The CDR3 sequence is CASSLVILAGDYNEQFF. The CDR3 region has the DNA TGTGCCAGCAGCTTGGTGATCCTAGCGGGGGATTACAATGAGCAGTTCTTC.

V is TRBV5-1 and J is TRBJ2-7, with 7 bases that match TRBD2. The germline gives CDR1 SGHRS, CDR2 YFSETQ. CDR3 length: 15 amino acids. V was pared by 4 bases and J by 1 base, with 8 bases of the junction left unmatched. For the CDR3, the DNA is TGCGCCAGCAGCGGGGGGGATTCTTTATCCTACGAGCAGTACTTC. Amino acid sequence: CASSGGDSLSYEQYF.

The gene calls are TRBV6-5 and TRBJ1-5, with 10 bases fitting TRBD1. Per the germline V gene, CDR1 is MNHEY and CDR2 is SVGAGI. CDR3 size: 14 residues. J was trimmed by 6 bases and V by 6 bases; bases with no gene match: 5. The chain's CDR3 is CASRETGGSQPQHF. The CDR3 DNA reads TGTGCCAGCAGGGAGACAGGGGGCAGTCAGCCCCAGCATTTT.

V is TRBV19 and J is TRBJ1-5, with D perhaps TRBD1 (6 bases). With 4 bases removed from V and 6 bases from J, the gap between germline ends came to 10 bases. CDR1 is LNHDA and CDR2 is SQIVND in the germline V gene (reference sequence). This CDR3 has 13 amino acids. CDR3 nucleotides: TGTGCCAGTAGTAAGGGGGAAGCTCAGCCCCAGCATTTT. Translating gives CASSKGEAQPQHF. Combining the CDR3 with reference TRBV19 and TRBJ1-5 gives the whole variable domain DGGITQSPKYLFRKEGQNVTLSCEQNLNHDAMYWYRQDPGQGLRLIYYSQIVNDFQKGDIAEGYSVSREKKESFPLTVTSAQKNPTAFYLCASSKGEAQPQHFGDGTRLSIL.

V and J are TRBV3-1 (or the pseudogene TRBV3-2) and TRBJ2-2; 11 bases match TRBD2. Germline V gene sequence: CDR1 LGHDT, CDR2 YNNKEL (reference sequence). V gave up 1 base and J gave up 8 bases; unmatched junction bases: 9. CDR3 length: 17 amino acids. CDR3 in DNA: TGTGCCAGCAGCCAAGCACTGGGGCTAGCGGGAGGTGGGGAGCTGTTTTTT. Its translation: CASSQALGLAGGGELFF.

J is TRBJ1-1 and V is TRBV2, with TRBD1 identical over 7 bases. The CDR3 runs 14 residues. V lost 9 bases, J lost 0 bases, and 7 bases stayed unmatched. The germline CDR1 and CDR2 sequences are SNHLY and FYNNEI. CDR3 in DNA: TGTGCCAGACCCGGGACAGAATTGAACACTGAAGCTTTCTTT. The encoded protein is CARPGTELNTEAFF.

The gene calls are TRBV11-2 and TRBJ1-4, with 7 bases matching TRBD1. Germline V gene sequence: CDR1 SGHAT, CDR2 FQNNGV. Trimming cost V 1 base and J 8 bases; bases outside gene matches: 7. This CDR3 spans 15 amino acids. The DNA for the CDR3 is TGTGCCAGCAGCTTAGGACAGGGAAGAGGCGAAAAACTGTTTTTT. This gives the protein CASSLGQGRGEKLFF.

The chain has TRBV5-4 and TRBJ1-6; D is ambiguous. The CDR3 is 14 amino acids. The V and J ends lost 2 bases and 5 bases respectively, with 8 bases between them. Germline lookup yields CDR1 SGHNT and CDR2 YYREEE (reference sequence). CDR3 DNA sequence: TGTGCCAGCAGCTTCGGGATTAATAATTCACCCCTCCACTTT. Its protein is CASSFGINNSPLHF.

The genes are TRBV9 and TRBJ2-1; D is possibly TRBD2 (5 bases). CDR1 and CDR2 from the germline V gene are SGDLS and YYNGEE. The V and J ends lost 2 bases and 6 bases respectively, with 9 bases between them. The CDR3 totals 13 residues. CDR3 in amino acids: CASSVDGINEQFF. CDR3 sequence (DNA): TGTGCCAGCAGCGTCGACGGGATCAATGAGCAGTTCTTC. The complete variable domain, with remaining parts taken from reference TRBV9 and TRBJ2-1, reads DSGVTQTPKHLITATGQRVTLRCSPRSGDLSVYWYQQSLDQGLQFLIQYYNGEERAKGNILERFSAQQFPDLHSELNLSSLELGDSALYFCASSVDGINEQFFGPGTRLTVL.

The chain combines TRBV7-2 with TRBJ2-3, with D uncertain. This CDR3 comprises 13 residues. With 5 bases removed from V and 2 bases from J, the gap between germline ends came to 8 bases. Germline V gives CDR1 SGHTA, CDR2 FQGNSA. The CDR3, as DNA: TGTGCCAGCAGCCCACAGCCCACAGATACGCAGTATTTT. It encodes CASSPQPTDTQYF.

The V call is TRBV6-4, the J call TRBJ2-5; D is possibly TRBD1 (5 bases). The CDR3 consists of 15 residues. V was shortened by 0 bases and J by 2 bases, with 10 bases between the two germline ends. From germline, CDR1 is MRHNA and CDR2 SNTAGT. CDR3 protein: CASSDSAGPQETQYF. The CDR3 DNA sequence: TGTGCCAGCAGTGACTCGGCAGGGCCTCAAGAGACCCAGTACTTC.

As for this clone: The sample holds other DNA sequences that translate to the same CDR3. The rearrangement links TRBV27 to TRBJ1-2; 11 bases fit TRBD1. The CDR3 is 15 amino acids. Germline V gene lookup returns CDR1 MNHEY and CDR2 SMNVEV (reference sequence). The junction had 3 bases not matched to a gene; V was cut back by 6 bases and J by 0 bases. The CDR3 spells CASRRTGGPNYGYTF. The CDR3 DNA reads TGTGCCAGCAGAAGGACAGGGGGCCCTAACTATGGCTACACCTTC.

In this sample, this clone turned up a few times. The chain links TRBV10-3 to TRBJ2-2; 14 positions match TRBD2. The germline CDR1 and CDR2 sequences are ENHRY and SYGVKD. V trimming: 8 bases; J trimming: 4 bases; junction bases outside the gene matches: 9. The CDR3 contains 17 residues. Here the CDR3 DNA reads TGTGCCATCTCTGGGACTAGCGGGAGTCAAGCCACCGGGGAGCTGTTTTTT. It translates to CAISGTSGSQATGELFF.

V is TRBV19 and J is TRBJ1-5; 7 bases line up with TRBD1. V lost 1 base and J lost 4; bases outside the gene matches: 10. This CDR3 region has 17 residues. Germline CDR1 is LNHDA and CDR2 is SQIVND (reference sequence). The CDR3 protein is CASSIALGTAENQPQHF. The CDR3 region has the DNA TGTGCCAGTAGTATAGCCTTAGGGACAGCGGAAAATCAGCCCCAGCATTTT.

This clone was counted between two and nine times. V is TRBV5-1 and J is TRBJ1-1; D remains ambiguous. The germline gives CDR1 SGHRS, CDR2 YFSETQ. The CDR3 extends over 14 amino acids. V dropped 0 bases and J dropped 1 base, with 7 bases sitting between them. The CDR3 DNA reads TGCGCCAGCAGCTTGGCCGGGGAGAACACTGAAGCTTTCTTT. This encodes CASSLAGENTEAFF. Based on the CDR3 plus reference TRBV5-1 and TRBJ1-1, the full variable domain is KAGVTQTPRYLIKTRGQQVTLSCSPISGHRSVSWYQQTPGQGLQFLFEYFSETQRNKGNFPGRFSGRQFSNSRSEMNVSTLELGDSALYLCASSLAGENTEAFFGQGTRLTVV.

This clone was recorded only once. V and J are TRBV4-2 and TRBJ2-4; D is possibly TRBD1 (5 bases). V was cut by 0 bases and J by 5 bases, with 11 bases left in between. Germline values: CDR1 LGHNA, CDR2 YNFKEQ. The CDR3 contains 15 residues. The CDR3 DNA reads TGTGCCAGCAGCCAAGATCCCAGGGTCGAAAACATTCAGTACTTC. It specifies CASSQDPRVENIQYF.

The V call is TRBV5-6, the J call TRBJ2-1; 11 bases are a match to TRBD1. This CDR3 has 16 amino acids. Germline values: CDR1 SGHDT, CDR2 YYEEEE. V trimming: 2 bases; J trimming: 6 bases; junction bases outside the gene matches: 7. Written as DNA, the CDR3 is TGTGCCAGCAGCTTCGGACAGGGGGCCTTGTCCAATGAGCAGTTCTTC. It translates to CASSFGQGALSNEQFF.

V and J are TRBV5-1 and TRBJ2-7; 9 positions agree with TRBD1. The trim removed 3 bases at V and 2 bases at J, leaving 3 bases unmatched. The CDR3 has 14 amino acids. CDR1 is SGHRS, CDR2 YFSETQ, per germline. CDR3 coding DNA: TGCGCCAGCAGCTCGGGACAGGGAGCCTACGAGCAGTACTTC. Protein product: CASSSGQGAYEQYF.

This chain links TRBV2 with TRBJ2-3; D is unresolved. The V end lost 2 bases, the J end lost 2 bases, and 14 bases lay between the germline ends. Germline lookup yields CDR1 SNHLY and CDR2 FYNNEI. The CDR3 loop spans 16 amino acids. The CDR3 sequence is CASSELEASATDTQYF. The CDR3, as DNA: TGTGCCAGCAGTGAATTAGAAGCCTCTGCCACAGATACGCAGTATTTT.

This chain uses TRBV4-2 with TRBJ2-1; D ambiguous. The germline V gene encodes CDR1 LGHNA and CDR2 YNFKEQ. V was cut by 0 bases and J by 10 bases, with 19 bases left in between. The CDR3 is 16 amino acids. CDR3 in amino acids: CASSQELNFPMEEQFF. CDR3 nucleotides: TGTGCCAGCAGCCAAGAGTTGAACTTCCCAATGGAGGAGCAGTTCTTC.

Only one count was recorded for this clone. The chain links TRBV27 to TRBJ1-1; TRBD1 might be the D (5 bases). The V gene lost 6 bases and the J gene lost 5 bases, with 16 bases spanning the gap. This CDR3 contains 14 residues. From germline, CDR1 is MNHEY and CDR2 SMNVEV (reference sequence). The CDR3 region has the DNA TGTGCCAGCAGCCTCGGGACTTTCGCGACTGAAGCTTTCTTT. Protein product: CASSLGTFATEAFF.

This clone has only one observation. The rearrangement joins TRBV5-1 to TRBJ1-6; 9 bases fit TRBD1. In germline, CDR1 is SGHRS, CDR2 YFSETQ. The trim removed 0 bases at V and 7 bases at J, leaving 2 bases unmatched. The CDR3 is 15 residues long. CDR3 nucleotides: TGCGCCAGCAGCTTGGGGGACAGGGAAAATTCACCCCTCCACTTT. Amino acids: CASSLGDRENSPLHF.

The V gene is TRBV18, the J gene TRBJ1-2; D possibly corresponds to TRBD1 (6 bases). This CDR3 is built from 14 residues. V dropped 3 bases and J dropped 6 bases, with 14 bases sitting between them. Germline CDR1 and CDR2: KGHSH and LQKENI. The CDR3 DNA reads as TGTGCCAGCTCACCCCGCGGGGGCTGGGATGGCTACACCTTC. It yields the protein CASSPRGGWDGYTF.